This T cell receptor beta chain was retrieved from a study of T cells after yellow fever vaccination (dated by TCRdb to about 2019). A note on the overall study: Libraries from fractions with low cell numbers were prepared with the SMART-Seq v4 Ultra Low Input RNA kit. The cohort comprised two healthy male donors, one aged 18 to 30 and one aged 30 to 39 years. Bulk PBMC replicates and cell subsets were isolated from blood drawn at multiple timepoints before and after both primary and secondary immunization. To follow T-cell clones before and after primary and booster YFV17D yellow fever vaccination, bulk TCR alpha and beta repertoires were sequenced over time.

What the authors observed across the whole study: Because the study included only a couple of donors, the extent to which the findings can be generalized is limited. Because abundant contaminating clonotypes from the bulk population could be contained in FACS-sorted repertoires, computational filtering was required. The secondary T-cell response was found to be weaker but faster than the primary response, with a peak reached on day 5 rather than on day 15. After the booster, most clones that had expanded after primary vaccination were detected again (about 95% of CD4 and more than 85% of CD8), suggesting broad maintenance of memory. A small fraction of clonotypes appeared in both the CD4 and CD8 compartments, likely as a result of convergent recombination.

Sequencing relied on an Illumina NovaSeq 6000. TCR cDNA was synthesized by 5'RACE template switching, through which a universal primer site and unique molecular identifiers were introduced. Priming of cDNA synthesis was performed from both the TCR alpha and TCR beta constant segments. Two PCR steps were used to amplify libraries, with sample barcodes and sequencing adapters being added in the second step. Sequencing of the libraries was done on either Illumina HiSeq 2500 (2x100 bp) or NovaSeq (2x150 bp). Under the source paper's analysis protocol: MIGEC handled demultiplexing of reads and collapsing into UMI consensus sequences, while MiXCR performed V(D)J alignment. Vaccine-responding clonotypes were defined with edgeR using replicate PBMC samples, requiring FDR below 0.01 and a log2 fold change above 5 up to day 15. CD4 or CD8 identity was assigned to each bulk clonotype according to whether the clonotype was present at higher abundance in the sequenced CD4 repertoire or the sequenced CD8 repertoire. Through fastp at Q25 and MiXCR, TCRdb rebuilt clones from the public reads, retaining in-frame beta chains. For every CDR3 protein sequence, its rows merge into one entry that carries the most common genes and DNA. TCRdb's processing, not the authors' own work, is the source of the V and J calls. The sample has 100,000 to 150,000 distinct CDR3 sequences on record, over 8% of them singletons. In total, the top ten clones hold about 40% of the sample.

For this clonotype: No antigen is known for it. The sample holds no much larger clone one base away, and base qualities are not on file.

The junction shows trimming of 0 bases on V and 3 bases on J, plus 9 bases between the germline ends. From the germline V gene (reference sequence), CDR1 is DFQATT and CDR2 is SNEGSKA. The CDR3 has 14 amino acids, counting the end cysteine and phenylalanine. The DNA shown is the 42-base CDR3, in frame from base 1. This sample's treatment or condition label indicates: live attenuated yellow fever vaccine strain. A standard Ficoll-Paque protocol was used to isolate PBMCs from peripheral blood. Dynabeads CD4 and CD8 positive selection kits were used to isolate the CD4 and CD8 T-cell fractions. RNA was extracted with TriZol from bulk PBMCs, CD4 and CD8 fractions, and dextramer-positive and dextramer-negative fractions.

The input for sequencing was CD8+ T cells sorted from PBMCs, taken on the day of the yellow fever booster vaccination. The clonotype comes from a man younger than 35 who received the YFV17D yellow fever vaccine. This sequence uses TRBV20-1 and TRBJ1-5; the D segment cannot be called with confidence. The CDR3 region reads CSAREVSVNQPQHF. The sequence in DNA is TGCAGTGCTAGAGAGGTGTCAGTCAATCAGCCCCAGCATTTT.